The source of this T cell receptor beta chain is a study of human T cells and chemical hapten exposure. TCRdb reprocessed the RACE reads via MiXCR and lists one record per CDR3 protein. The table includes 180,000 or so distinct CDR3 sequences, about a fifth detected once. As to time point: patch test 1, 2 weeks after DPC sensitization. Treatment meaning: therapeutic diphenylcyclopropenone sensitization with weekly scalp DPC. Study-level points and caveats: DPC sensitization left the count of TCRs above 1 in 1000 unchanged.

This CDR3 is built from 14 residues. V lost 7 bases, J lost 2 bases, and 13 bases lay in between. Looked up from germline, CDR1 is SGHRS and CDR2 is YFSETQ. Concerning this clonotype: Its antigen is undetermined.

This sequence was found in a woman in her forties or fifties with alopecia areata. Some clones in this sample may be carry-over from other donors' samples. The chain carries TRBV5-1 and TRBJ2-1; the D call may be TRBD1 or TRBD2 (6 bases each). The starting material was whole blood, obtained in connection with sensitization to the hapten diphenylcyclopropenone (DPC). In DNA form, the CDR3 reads TGCGCCAGCGCCGCGGGACAAGCCTACAATGAGCAGTTCTTC. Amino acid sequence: CASAAGQAYNEQFF.